This TCR beta chain appears in the sequencing data of a study of T cell changes during pregnancy in multiple sclerosis. Using immunoSEQ multiplex PCR, the repertoire was profiled, and TCRdb retains in-frame clones only, with some absent. The sample shows tens of thousands of clones, approximately 90% of them seen only once. J was trimmed by 0 bases and V by 5 bases; bases with no gene match: 3. Germline V gene data show CDR1 as SGHTA and CDR2 as FQGTGA. There are 14 residues in the CDR3. The origin of this receptor is a female donor with multiple sclerosis, enrolled in a pregnancy study. The source material was peripheral blood, sampled before pregnancy. The rearrangement uses TRBV7-3 and TRBJ1-1, with 7 bases identical to TRBD1. This chain's CDR3 is CASSPQGMNTEAFF. DNA of the CDR3: TGTGCCAGCAGCCCACAGGGGATGAACACTGAAGCTTTCTTT.